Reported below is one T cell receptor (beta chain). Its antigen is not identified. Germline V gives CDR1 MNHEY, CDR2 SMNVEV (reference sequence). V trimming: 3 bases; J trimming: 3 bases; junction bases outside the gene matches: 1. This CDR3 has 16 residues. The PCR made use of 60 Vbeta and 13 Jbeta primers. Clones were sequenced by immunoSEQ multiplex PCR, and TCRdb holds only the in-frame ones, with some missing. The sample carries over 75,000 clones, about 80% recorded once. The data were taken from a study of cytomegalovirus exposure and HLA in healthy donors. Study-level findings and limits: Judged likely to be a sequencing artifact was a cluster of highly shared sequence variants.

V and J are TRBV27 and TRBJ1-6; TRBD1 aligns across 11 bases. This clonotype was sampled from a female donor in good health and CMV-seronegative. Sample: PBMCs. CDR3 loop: CASSFGTGGYNSPLHF. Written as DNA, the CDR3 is TGTGCCAGCAGTTTTGGGACAGGGGGCTATAATTCACCCCTCCACTTT.